This T cell receptor (beta chain) was recorded in a study of T cell changes during pregnancy in multiple sclerosis. Clones were read by immunoSEQ multiplex PCR, and TCRdb kept only the in-frame ones, dropping some. This repertoire shows tens of thousands of clones, 90% to 95% found once; its top ten account for 0.55% to 0.85%. Germline CDR1 reads GTSNPN; CDR2 reads SVGIG (reference sequence). The CDR3 length is 13 residues. J lost 7 bases, V lost 7 bases, and 5 bases had no gene match. This sample comprised peripheral blood, obtained in the third trimester of pregnancy. This chain links TRBV30 with TRBJ2-2, with TRBD1 identical over 11 bases. This clonotype originated in a female donor in good health, enrolled as a control in a pregnancy study. The CDR3 bases are TGTGCCTCCTCGGGACAGGGGGTCGGGGAGCTGTTTTTT. Translation: CASSGQGVGELFF.